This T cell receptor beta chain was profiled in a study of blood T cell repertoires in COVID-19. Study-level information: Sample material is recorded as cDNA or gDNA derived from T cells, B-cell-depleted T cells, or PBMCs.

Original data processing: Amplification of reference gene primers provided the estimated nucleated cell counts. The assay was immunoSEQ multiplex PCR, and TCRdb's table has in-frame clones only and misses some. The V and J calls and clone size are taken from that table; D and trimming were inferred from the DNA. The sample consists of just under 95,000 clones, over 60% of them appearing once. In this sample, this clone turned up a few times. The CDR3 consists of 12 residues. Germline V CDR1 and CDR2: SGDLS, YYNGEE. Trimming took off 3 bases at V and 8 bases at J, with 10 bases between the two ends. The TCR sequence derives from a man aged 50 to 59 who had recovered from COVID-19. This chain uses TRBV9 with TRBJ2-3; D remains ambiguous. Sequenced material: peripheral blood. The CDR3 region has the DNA TGTGCCAGCAGCGCCCTAACCGGTACGCAGTATTTT. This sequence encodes CASSALTGTQYF.